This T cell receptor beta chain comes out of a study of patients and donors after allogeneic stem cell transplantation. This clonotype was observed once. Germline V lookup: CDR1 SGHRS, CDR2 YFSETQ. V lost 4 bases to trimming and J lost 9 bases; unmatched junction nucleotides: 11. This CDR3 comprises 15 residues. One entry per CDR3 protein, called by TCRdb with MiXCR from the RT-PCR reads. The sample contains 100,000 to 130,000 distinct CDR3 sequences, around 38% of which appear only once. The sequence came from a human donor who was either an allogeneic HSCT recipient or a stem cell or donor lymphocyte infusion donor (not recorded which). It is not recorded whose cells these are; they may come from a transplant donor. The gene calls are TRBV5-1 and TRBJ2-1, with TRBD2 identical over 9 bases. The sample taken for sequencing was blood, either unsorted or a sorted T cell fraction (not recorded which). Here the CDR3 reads CASSPRLAGEGEQFF. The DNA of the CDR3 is TGCGCCAGCAGCCCGCGATTAGCGGGAGAGGGTGAGCAGTTCTTC.